Sequencing of this TCR delta chain was carried out in a study of γδ T cells in repeated Plasmodium falciparum infection. About the study: Donors were malaria-exposed Malian children or age- and gender-matched Australian children.

Flow sorting of PBMC yielded separate Vgamma9/Vdelta2+ and Vdelta2-negative gammadelta T cell populations for bulk repertoire analysis. Regarding the study as a whole: Waves of new clonotype selection appeared after repeated controlled infections in Vdelta2-negative, largely Vdelta1+, gammadelta T cells. Vdelta2-negative gammadelta repertoires appeared less diverse and less shared in Malian than Australian children.

Each sorted gammadelta sample had TRG and TRD chains sequenced. TCRdb reran clone calling via CATT on the multiplex PCR reads. Altogether 75,000 to 100,000 delta-chain clones are present, 1.4% being singletons, with the ten largest covering under 10%. The CDR3 is 22 amino acids. V lost 1 base to trimming and J lost 3 bases; unmatched junction nucleotides: 27. Germline V CDR1 and CDR2: TVYSNPD, GDNSRS (reference sequence). In this sample, this clone turned up a few times. Its antigen remains unidentified. TCRdb's listed protein matches a much larger clone and diverges from this DNA's translation at residue 6, likely through a read error; the protein shown comes from the DNA.

This chain uses TRDV3 with TRDJ1, with TRDD3 matching over 12 bases. The TCR sequence derives from a pool of human donors (malaria-infected and uninfected, not separated). The sequenced sample consisted of gamma-delta T cells from blood. The CDR3 DNA reads TGTGCCTTTAAGCGCCCCTTCCTACGTCTGACTGGGGGATACAAGCGGGCCGATAAACTCATCTTT. This codes for CAFKRPFLRLTGGYKRADKLIF.